Each of the 2 T cell receptor beta chains below was sequenced from the same sample in a study of CD8 T cells in ankylosing spondylitis. Study results and limitations: Blood of patients with ankylosing spondylitis appeared to be characterized by a TCR beta motif of eight or nine highly homologous variants.

These TCRs are of unknown antigen specificity. MiXCR was run by TCRdb on the 5' RACE reads, yielding one entry per CDR3 protein. In the table there are some 450,000 distinct CDR3 sequences, more than 15% of which are singletons. What was sequenced was blood, either unsorted or a sorted T cell fraction (not recorded which). Receptor source: a male donor with ankylosing spondylitis.

This clonotype was detected only a few times. The V and J genes are TRBV7-2 and TRBJ2-4, with D possibly TRBD1 on 6 matching bases. Germline V gives CDR1 SGHTA, CDR2 FQGNSA. The CDR3 runs to 18 residues. V lost 0 bases, J lost 0 bases, and 15 bases lay in between. As DNA, the CDR3 is TGTGCCAGCAGCTTAGCCGCTACAGGGAATACAGCCAAAAACATTCAGTACTTC. Its translation: CASSLAATGNTAKNIQYF.

In its sample, this clonotype was seen a few times. The rearrangement joins TRBV20-1 to TRBJ1-2, with 7 positions matching TRBD1. The V gene's germline CDR1 is DFQATT and CDR2 SNEGSKA (reference sequence). After removal of 3 bases from V and 2 bases from J, the junction contained 3 bases not matched to a gene. This CDR3 spans 13 amino acids. Here the CDR3 DNA reads TGCAGTGCTAGTTTCAGGGGGAACTATGGCTACACCTTC. Amino acid sequence: CSASFRGNYGYTF.